This is a list of T cell receptor beta chains from one sample in a study of blood T cell repertoires in COVID-19. Libraries were prepared by immunoSEQ multiplex PCR; TCRdb keeps only in-frame clonotypes and omits some of them. The table records tens of thousands of clones, around nine tenths of them present only once. Specimen: peripheral blood. Receptors were obtained from a man in his sixties with COVID-19, enrolled during active disease. Both conserved end residues are part of each CDR3. D genes are given only for firm matches. Expanded clones are given a class, and other clones once, few, many or no size at all.

clone size: once; V gene: TRBV9; J gene: TRBJ2-1; D gene: NA; CDR3 protein: CASSGQLGQFF; CDR3 DNA: TGTGCCAGCAGCGGACAACTAGGTCAGTTCTTC
clone size: once; V gene: TRBV28; J gene: TRBJ2-1; D gene: TRBD2; CDR3 protein: CASNHPAGGEDNEQFF; CDR3 DNA: TGTGCCAGCAACCATCCAGCGGGAGGGGAGGACAATGAGCAGTTCTTC
clone size: NA; V gene: TRBV5-4; J gene: TRBJ2-5; D gene: NA; CDR3 protein: CASSLQGQETQYF; CDR3 DNA: TGTGCCAGCAGCTTACAGGGTCAAGAGACCCAGTACTTC
clone size: NA; V gene: TRBV29-1; J gene: TRBJ2-3; D gene: TRBD1; CDR3 protein: CSVHRTGVPLTQYF; CDR3 DNA: TGCAGCGTTCACAGGACAGGGGTCCCCCTTACGCAGTATTTT
clone size: NA; V gene: TRBV13; J gene: TRBJ1-2; D gene: NA; CDR3 protein: CASSYRGGSNYGYTF; CDR3 DNA: TGTGCCAGCAGCTACCGGGGGGGATCTAACTATGGCTACACCTTC
clone size: NA; V gene: TRBV7-9; J gene: TRBJ2-5; D gene: NA; CDR3 protein: CASSLGEASFQETQYF; CDR3 DNA: TGTGCCAGCAGCCTTGGGGAGGCCTCCTTCCAAGAGACCCAGTACTTC
clone size: NA; V gene: TRBV28; J gene: TRBJ1-5; D gene: NA; CDR3 protein: CASRSTDSHSNQPQHF; CDR3 DNA: TGTGCCAGCAGGAGTACAGACAGCCATAGCAATCAGCCCCAGCATTTT
clone size: few; V gene: TRBV18; J gene: TRBJ2-5; D gene: NA; CDR3 protein: CASSPNREQETQYF; CDR3 DNA: TGTGCCAGCTCACCCAATAGAGAACAAGAGACCCAGTACTTC
clone size: few; V gene: TRBV3-1/TRBV3-2; J gene: TRBJ1-2; D gene: TRBD1; CDR3 protein: CASSQDRTGGGYTF; CDR3 DNA: TGTGCCAGCAGCCAAGATAGAACAGGGGGCGGCTACACCTTC
clone size: NA; V gene: TRBV2; J gene: TRBJ2-5; D gene: TRBD1; CDR3 protein: CGSFPGQGWRETQYF; CDR3 DNA: TGTGGCAGCTTTCCCGGACAGGGATGGCGGGAGACCCAGTACTTC
clone size: few; V gene: TRBV18; J gene: TRBJ1-2; D gene: NA; CDR3 protein: CASFTIRGPNYGYTF; CDR3 DNA: TGTGCCAGCTTCACCATCAGGGGTCCTAACTATGGCTACACCTTC
clone size: NA; V gene: TRBV7-9; J gene: TRBJ2-3; D gene: NA; CDR3 protein: CASSFTLSSDTQYF; CDR3 DNA: TGTGCCAGCAGCTTTACTCTCTCATCAGATACGCAGTATTTT
clone size: NA; V gene: TRBV5-1; J gene: TRBJ2-7; D gene: TRBD1; CDR3 protein: CASSSGTGREQYF; CDR3 DNA: TGCGCCAGCAGCTCCGGGACAGGGCGCGAGCAGTACTTC
clone size: NA; V gene: TRBV7-9; J gene: TRBJ2-3; D gene: TRBD2; CDR3 protein: CASSSGGSTDTQYF; CDR3 DNA: TGTGCCAGCAGCTCGGGGGGTAGCACAGATACGCAGTATTTT
clone size: NA; V gene: TRBV2; J gene: TRBJ1-5; D gene: NA; CDR3 protein: CASRGVNQPQHF; CDR3 DNA: TGTGCCAGCAGGGGAGTCAATCAGCCCCAGCATTTT
clone size: NA; V gene: TRBV15; J gene: TRBJ2-5; D gene: TRBD1; CDR3 protein: CATSRDQGVQETQYF; CDR3 DNA: TGTGCCACCAGCAGAGATCAGGGGGTACAAGAGACCCAGTACTTC
clone size: NA; V gene: TRBV15; J gene: TRBJ1-2; D gene: NA; CDR3 protein: CATSRDRGNYGYTF; CDR3 DNA: TGTGCCACCAGCAGAGATCGGGGAAACTATGGCTACACCTTC
clone size: once; V gene: TRBV30; J gene: TRBJ1-3; D gene: NA; CDR3 protein: CAWSPTGSDGNTIYF; CDR3 DNA: TGTGCCTGGAGTCCGACAGGATCGGACGGAAACACCATATATTTT
clone size: NA; V gene: TRBV11-1; J gene: TRBJ2-1; D gene: TRBD1; CDR3 protein: CASSPRTGLYNEQFF; CDR3 DNA: TGTGCCAGCAGCCCTCGGACAGGGCTCTACAATGAGCAGTTCTTC
clone size: NA; V gene: TRBV28; J gene: TRBJ2-1; D gene: TRBD2; CDR3 protein: CASSPPSGGTYNEQFF; CDR3 DNA: TGTGCCAGCAGTCCCCCTAGCGGAGGGACCTACAATGAGCAGTTCTTC
clone size: NA; V gene: TRBV9; J gene: TRBJ1-6; D gene: TRBD1; CDR3 protein: CASSGPQGSPLHF; CDR3 DNA: TGTGCCAGCAGCGGACCACAGGGGTCACCCCTCCACTTT
clone size: once; V gene: TRBV13; J gene: TRBJ2-1; D gene: NA; CDR3 protein: CASRLSTGRAYNEQFF; CDR3 DNA: TGTGCCAGCAGACTCTCGACAGGCCGGGCTTACAATGAGCAGTTCTTC
clone size: NA; V gene: TRBV11-2; J gene: TRBJ2-7; D gene: NA; CDR3 protein: CASSLPSNGEQYF; CDR3 DNA: TGTGCCAGCAGCTTACCTAGCAACGGCGAGCAGTACTTC
clone size: once; V gene: TRBV6-2/TRBV6-3; J gene: TRBJ1-1; D gene: TRBD1; CDR3 protein: CASSYKPGQANTEAFF; CDR3 DNA: TGTGCCAGCAGTTACAAACCCGGACAGGCGAACACTGAAGCTTTCTTT
clone size: NA; V gene: TRBV11-3; J gene: TRBJ1-2; D gene: NA; CDR3 protein: CASSPAHGHNYGYTF; CDR3 DNA: TGTGCCAGCAGCCCAGCGCACGGACATAACTATGGCTACACCTTC
clone size: NA; V gene: TRBV6-2/TRBV6-3; J gene: TRBJ1-2; D gene: TRBD1; CDR3 protein: CASSSPDRVGYGYTF; CDR3 DNA: TGTGCCAGCAGTTCCCCCGACAGGGTCGGCTATGGCTACACCTTC
clone size: NA; V gene: TRBV19; J gene: TRBJ2-3; D gene: NA; CDR3 protein: CASSGPSGDTQYF; CDR3 DNA: TGTGCCAGTAGTGGGCCCTCTGGAGATACGCAGTATTTT
clone size: NA; V gene: TRBV6-5; J gene: TRBJ2-2; D gene: TRBD1; CDR3 protein: CASSYSGQGRTGELFF; CDR3 DNA: TGTGCCAGCAGTTACTCGGGACAGGGGAGAACCGGGGAGCTGTTTTTT
clone size: once; V gene: TRBV3-1/TRBV3-2; J gene: TRBJ2-1; D gene: TRBD1; CDR3 protein: CASSLRAGTGGIHGVNEQFF; CDR3 DNA: TGTGCCAGCAGCCTACGAGCCGGGACAGGGGGCATTCATGGTGTAAATGAGCAGTTCTTC
clone size: NA; V gene: TRBV10-1; J gene: TRBJ2-1; D gene: NA; CDR3 protein: CASSESSSYNEQFF; CDR3 DNA: TGCGCCAGCAGTGAGTCTAGCTCCTACAATGAGCAGTTCTTC
clone size: NA; V gene: TRBV25-1; J gene: TRBJ1-1; D gene: NA; CDR3 protein: CASSAAGYTEAFF; CDR3 DNA: TGTGCCAGCAGTGCAGCAGGGTACACTGAAGCTTTCTTT
clone size: NA; V gene: TRBV9; J gene: TRBJ1-2; D gene: TRBD1; CDR3 protein: CASSVAPGGDYGYTF; CDR3 DNA: TGTGCCAGCAGCGTAGCCCCAGGGGGCGACTATGGCTACACCTTC
clone size: NA; V gene: TRBV6-2/TRBV6-3; J gene: TRBJ2-1; D gene: TRBD2; CDR3 protein: CASSGTTSTSGRRRSYNEQFF; CDR3 DNA: TGTGCCAGCAGTGGGACCACATCGACTAGCGGGAGGCGGAGATCCTACAATGAGCAGTTCTTC
clone size: NA; V gene: TRBV28; J gene: TRBJ2-3; D gene: NA; CDR3 protein: CASSLPGSTDTQYF; CDR3 DNA: TGTGCCAGCAGCCTCCCGGGGAGCACAGATACGCAGTATTTT
clone size: NA; V gene: TRBV7-9; J gene: TRBJ1-2; D gene: NA; CDR3 protein: CASSLGEYGYTF; CDR3 DNA: TGTGCCAGCAGCTTAGGGGAGTATGGCTACACCTTC
clone size: NA; V gene: TRBV7-6; J gene: TRBJ2-3; D gene: TRBD2; CDR3 protein: CASSSGLAGRTDTQYF; CDR3 DNA: TGTGCCAGCAGCTCGGGACTAGCGGGACGGACAGATACGCAGTATTTT
clone size: NA; V gene: TRBV27; J gene: TRBJ2-7; D gene: TRBD2; CDR3 protein: CASSLSASGDQYEQYF; CDR3 DNA: TGTGCCAGCAGTTTATCGGCTAGCGGGGACCAATACGAGCAGTACTTC
clone size: NA; V gene: TRBV15; J gene: TRBJ2-7; D gene: TRBD1; CDR3 protein: CATSRDRSKGYEQYF; CDR3 DNA: TGTGCCACCAGCAGGGACAGGTCAAAGGGCTACGAGCAGTACTTC
clone size: few; V gene: TRBV28; J gene: TRBJ1-1; D gene: NA; CDR3 protein: CASLTENTEAFF; CDR3 DNA: TGTGCCTCCTTGACAGAGAACACTGAAGCTTTCTTT
clone size: NA; V gene: TRBV7-2; J gene: TRBJ1-1; D gene: NA; CDR3 protein: CASKHRDTYTEAFF; CDR3 DNA: TGTGCCAGCAAACACCGGGACACCTACACTGAAGCTTTCTTT
clone size: NA; V gene: TRBV19; J gene: TRBJ2-7; D gene: TRBD1; CDR3 protein: CASSGHRDRAYEQYF; CDR3 DNA: TGTGCCAGTAGTGGGCACCGGGACAGGGCTTACGAGCAGTACTTC
clone size: NA; V gene: TRBV2; J gene: TRBJ2-7; D gene: NA; CDR3 protein: CASLLGGTLYEQYF; CDR3 DNA: TGTGCCAGCTTGCTGGGGGGTACCCTATACGAGCAGTACTTC
clone size: NA; V gene: TRBV7-8; J gene: TRBJ2-7; D gene: NA; CDR3 protein: CASSPVEHEQYF; CDR3 DNA: TGTGCCAGCAGCCCGGTTGAGCACGAGCAGTACTTC
clone size: NA; V gene: TRBV5-1; J gene: TRBJ2-3; D gene: NA; CDR3 protein: CASSLAMDTQYF; CDR3 DNA: TGCGCCAGCAGCTTGGCCATGGATACGCAGTATTTT
clone size: NA; V gene: TRBV21-1; J gene: TRBJ2-7; D gene: NA; CDR3 protein: CASSKGRWGHIYEQYF; CDR3 DNA: TGTGCCAGCAGCAAAGGTCGATGGGGACATATCTACGAGCAGTACTTC
clone size: NA; V gene: TRBV23-1; J gene: TRBJ1-5; D gene: NA; CDR3 protein: CASSQSSRACNQPQHF; CDR3 DNA: TGCGCCAGCAGTCAATCTTCCAGGGCGTGCAATCAGCCCCAGCATTTT
clone size: NA; V gene: TRBV5-1; J gene: TRBJ1-1; D gene: NA; CDR3 protein: CASSSTEKNTEAFF; CDR3 DNA: TGCGCCAGCAGCTCGACAGAGAAGAACACTGAAGCTTTCTTT
clone size: NA; V gene: TRBV30; J gene: TRBJ1-1; D gene: NA; CDR3 protein: CAWRVIPSVEAFF; CDR3 DNA: TGTGCCTGGAGAGTTATCCCGTCAGTTGAAGCTTTCTTT
clone size: NA; V gene: TRBV19; J gene: TRBJ1-3; D gene: NA; CDR3 protein: CASSWSSSGNTIYF; CDR3 DNA: TGTGCCAGTAGTTGGAGTTCCTCTGGAAACACCATATATTTT
clone size: NA; V gene: TRBV5-4; J gene: TRBJ1-2; D gene: NA; CDR3 protein: CASRTDLGQLTNYGYTF; CDR3 DNA: TGTGCCAGCAGAACAGACCTCGGACAGCTTACTAACTATGGCTACACCTTC
clone size: once; V gene: TRBV9; J gene: TRBJ2-5; D gene: TRBD2; CDR3 protein: CASSVSGRQETQYF; CDR3 DNA: TGTGCCAGCAGCGTTAGCGGGAGGCAAGAGACCCAGTACTTC
clone size: NA; V gene: TRBV14; J gene: TRBJ2-2; D gene: TRBD1; CDR3 protein: CASSQHTGGVYESGELFF; CDR3 DNA: TGTGCCAGCAGCCAACACACAGGGGGAGTATATGAATCCGGGGAGCTGTTTTTT
clone size: once; V gene: TRBV18; J gene: TRBJ1-4; D gene: TRBD1; CDR3 protein: CASSPDRGQGEKLFF; CDR3 DNA: TGTGCCAGCTCACCGGACAGGGGGCAAGGTGAAAAACTGTTTTTT